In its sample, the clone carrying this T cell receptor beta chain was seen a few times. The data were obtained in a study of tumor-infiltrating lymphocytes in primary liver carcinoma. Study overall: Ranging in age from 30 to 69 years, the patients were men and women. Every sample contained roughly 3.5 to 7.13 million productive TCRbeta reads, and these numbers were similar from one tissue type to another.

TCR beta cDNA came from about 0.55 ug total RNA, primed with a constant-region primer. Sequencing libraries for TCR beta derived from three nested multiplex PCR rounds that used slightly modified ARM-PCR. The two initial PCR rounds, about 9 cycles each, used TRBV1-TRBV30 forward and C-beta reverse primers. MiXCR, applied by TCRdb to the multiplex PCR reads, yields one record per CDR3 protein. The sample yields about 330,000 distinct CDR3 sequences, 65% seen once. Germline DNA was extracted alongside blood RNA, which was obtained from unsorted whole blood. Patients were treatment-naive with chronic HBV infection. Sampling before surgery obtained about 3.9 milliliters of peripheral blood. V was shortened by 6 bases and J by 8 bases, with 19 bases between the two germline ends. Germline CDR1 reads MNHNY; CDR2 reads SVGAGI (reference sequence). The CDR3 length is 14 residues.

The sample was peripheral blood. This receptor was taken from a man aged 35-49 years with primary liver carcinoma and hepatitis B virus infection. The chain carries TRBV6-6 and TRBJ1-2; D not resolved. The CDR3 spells CASSIGYEGGGYTF. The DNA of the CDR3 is TGTGCCAGCAGCATAGGGTATGAGGGCGGCGGCTACACCTTC.